This TCR beta chain was sequenced during a study of cytomegalovirus exposure and HLA in healthy donors. Study-wide findings and caveats: High sensitivity and specificity were reportedly achieved when the classifier diagnosed cytomegalovirus status. TCR beta chains numbering 150 to 200 were designated cytomegalovirus-associated.

V was pared by 4 bases and J by 2 bases, with 7 bases of the junction left unmatched. This CDR3 contains 15 residues. Germline V gene sequence: CDR1 MNHEY, CDR2 SVGAGI. With respect to this clone: Its specificity is not known.

Some clones are missing from TCRdb's copy, which holds only in-frame ones; the method was immunoSEQ multiplex PCR. The repertoire consists of 100,000 to 150,000 clones, with 95% to 96% occurring once and the leading ten covering 1.5% to 2%. The donors were part of the 120-subject validation cohort, which stood apart from the 666-subject first cohort. V and J are TRBV6-5 and TRBJ1-2, with 7 positions matching TRBD1. The TCR comes from a man younger than 35 in good health and CMV-seronegative. Material: PBMCs. The CDR3 coding sequence is TGTGCCAGCAGTTCAAGACAGGGAATAAACTATGGCTACACCTTC. This gives the protein CASSSRQGINYGYTF.